This T cell receptor (beta chain) was retrieved from a study of blood T cell repertoires in COVID-19. Using immunoSEQ multiplex PCR, the repertoire was profiled, and TCRdb retains in-frame clones only, with some absent. In the table there are roughly 20,000 clones, approximately 88% of which are singletons. This CDR3 region has 12 residues. CDR1 and CDR2 from the germline V gene are SGHTA and FQGNSA. The V end lost 2 bases, the J end lost 5 bases, and 3 bases lay between the germline ends. This sequence originates from a human donor in a cohort sampled during active COVID-19. V is TRBV7-2 and J is TRBJ2-2; D gene ambiguous. The sequenced sample consisted of peripheral blood. DNA for the CDR3: TGTGCCAGCAGCTTACGGACCGGGGAGCTGTTTTTT. This encodes CASSLRTGELFF.